These 20 T cell receptor beta chains came from one sample sequenced in a study of cytomegalovirus exposure and HLA in healthy donors. Primers included in the PCR were 60 Vbeta and 13 Jbeta primers. Here immunoSEQ multiplex PCR was the method, and the copy in TCRdb shows in-frame clones only, minus some. The sample records tens of thousands of clones, roughly 79% being singletons. Input material: PBMCs. The receptor source for this set is a man aged 50 to 60 in good health and CMV-seronegative.

This sequence joins TRBV7-2 and TRBJ2-3, with TRBD2 matching 12 bases. In germline, CDR1 is SGHTA, CDR2 FQGNSA. The CDR3 consists of 18 residues. Trimming took 4 bases from V and 5 from J; bases not matched to a gene: 13. CDR3 nucleotide sequence: TGTGCCAGCAGCTCTACGCGAGGACTAGCGGGACGTAGAGATACGCAGTATTTT. Translating gives CASSSTRGLAGRRDTQYF.

The chain links TRBV7-6 to TRBJ1-4; D gene uncertain. Germline CDR1 SGHVS, CDR2 FNYEAQ. V was cut by 6 bases and J by 7 bases, with 15 bases left in between. The CDR3 consists of 14 residues. The CDR3 coding sequence is TGTGCCAGCAGTAACAACTATGGGAGTGAAAAACTGTTTTTT. This gives the protein CASSNNYGSEKLFF.

The chain employs TRBV11-2 and TRBJ1-5, with D hard to call. Trimming removed 5 bases from V and 4 bases from J, with 15 bases in between. CDR3 size: 15 residues. CDR1 and CDR2 (germline): SGHAT, FQNNGV. The CDR3 region is CASSPHSTLNQPQHF. Here the CDR3 DNA reads TGTGCCAGCAGCCCACACTCGACTCTAAATCAGCCCCAGCATTTT.

This rearrangement joins TRBV7-9 to TRBJ1-3; no firm D call. The V gene's germline CDR1 is SEHNR and CDR2 FQNEAQ (reference sequence). Trimming stripped 2 bases from V and 9 bases from J, with 20 bases between. The CDR3 totals 16 residues. CDR3 sequence (DNA): TGTGCCAGCAGCTTAAAAGGGTCGGGAGGGTACAGCACCATATATTTT. This sequence encodes CASSLKGSGGYSTIYF.

The V gene is TRBV9, the J gene TRBJ2-3; D ambiguous. CDR1 SGDLS and CDR2 YYNGEE come from the germline V gene. Trimming removed 0 bases at V and 3 bases at J, with 8 bases between. The CDR3 is 14 amino acids. CDR3 in amino acids: CASSVEPRTDTQYF. The DNA for the CDR3 is TGTGCCAGCAGCGTAGAGCCAAGAACAGATACGCAGTATTTT.

This chain's CDR3 is CASSAGRTSGRFRDLIETQYF. CDR3 DNA sequence: TGTGCCAGCAGTGCTGGGAGGACTAGCGGGAGGTTCAGGGATTTGATAGAGACCCAGTACTTC. This chain links TRBV2 with TRBJ2-5; 14 nucleotides agree with TRBD2. V shed 4 bases, J shed 4 bases, and the junction held 20 bases outside the gene matches. Germline V gene data show CDR1 as SNHLY and CDR2 as FYNNEI. This CDR3 contains 21 residues.

This sequence joins TRBV5-1 and TRBJ1-1, with 12 bases fitting TRBD1. Germline values: CDR1 SGHRS, CDR2 YFSETQ. This CDR3 spans 14 amino acids. J lost 10 bases, V lost 2 bases, and 6 bases had no gene match. The DNA of the CDR3 is TGCGCCAGCAGCTTACCGGGACAGGGGGCTGTAGCTTTCTTT. It specifies CASSLPGQGAVAFF.

The J gene is TRBJ2-7, the V gene TRBV7-9, with a possible D match to TRBD2 (6 bases). V lost 1 base and J lost 7, with 11 bases in between. This CDR3 comprises 13 residues. The germline V gene encodes CDR1 SEHNR and CDR2 FQNEAQ (reference sequence). In DNA form, the CDR3 reads TGTGCCAGCAGCTTAGAGCCCGGGGGTGAGCAGTACTTC. Translation: CASSLEPGGEQYF.

The genes are TRBV18 and TRBJ2-7; no clear D. Germline values: CDR1 KGHSH, CDR2 LQKENI. The V end lost 6 bases, the J end lost 7 bases, and 13 bases lay between the germline ends. CDR3 size: 12 residues. CDR3 nucleotide sequence: TGTGCCAGCTCCACTTCCCAAAAGGAGCAGTACTTC. It is translated as CASSTSQKEQYF.

The chain combines TRBV19 with TRBJ2-3; D possibly corresponds to TRBD2 (5 bases). The CDR3 runs to 11 residues. Germline V gives CDR1 LNHDA, CDR2 SQIVND (reference sequence). The ends were cut back, 10 bases at V and 6 bases at J, with 11 bases in the middle. CDR3 in DNA: TGTGCCACGAGGGAAGCGGATACGCAGTATTTT. This sequence encodes CATREADTQYF.

The chain couples TRBV6-5 to TRBJ2-7; 9 bases are shared with TRBD1. The V gene end was trimmed by 4 bases and the J gene end by 5 bases; junction bases not matched to a gene: 12. This CDR3 comprises 16 residues. Per the germline V gene, CDR1 is MNHEY and CDR2 is SVGAGI. The CDR3 coding sequence is TGTGCCAGCAGTTCTCAGGGGACAGGGCTGTTCCACGAGCAGTACTTC. Its protein product is CASSSQGTGLFHEQYF.

This clone came up a few times. This chain joins TRBV10-2 and TRBJ1-2; possible D gene TRBD1, 5 bases. V lost 8 bases to trimming and J lost 6 bases, with 25 bases between them. The CDR3 length is 16 residues. In germline, CDR1 is WSHSY, CDR2 SAAADI. CDR3 in amino acids: CASGPIQEKSRHGYTF. CDR3 DNA sequence: TGCGCCAGCGGACCAATACAGGAAAAAAGCAGGCATGGCTACACCTTC.

The genes are TRBV7-6 and TRBJ1-1, with D tentatively TRBD1 (6 bases). The germline gives CDR1 SGHVS, CDR2 FNYEAQ. V lost 1 base to trimming and J lost 1 base, with 10 bases between them. CDR3 length equals 15 residues. CDR3 nucleotide sequence: TGTGCCAGCAGCTTAGTCACAGGGCGGAACACTGAAGCTTTCTTT. Encoded protein: CASSLVTGRNTEAFF.

The chain carries TRBV30 and TRBJ1-1; maybe TRBD1 (6 bases). Germline lookup yields CDR1 GTSNPN and CDR2 SVGIG (reference sequence). There are 14 residues in the CDR3. Between the trimmed V and J ends, which lost 2 bases and 1 base, there was a span of 11 bases. The CDR3 DNA sequence: TGTGCCTGGAGTTCAGGGGTCCCGAACACTGAAGCTTTCTTT. Translated: CAWSSGVPNTEAFF.

This clone was picked up a small number of times. The V gene is TRBV6-5, the J gene TRBJ2-1; 7 bases match TRBD2. The V gene's germline CDR1 is MNHEY and CDR2 SVGAGI. After removal of 6 bases from V and 5 bases from J, the junction contained 10 bases not matched to a gene. The CDR3 sequence is 15 residues long. The CDR3 DNA is TGTGCCAGCAGACCAGGGCCGGGAGGTAACAATGAGCAGTTCTTC. It is translated as CASRPGPGGNNEQFF.

V is TRBV9 and J is TRBJ2-1, with 8 bases identical to TRBD2. Unmatched junction bases numbered 5, after V lost 2 bases and J lost 4 bases. Germline V lookup: CDR1 SGDLS, CDR2 YYNGEE. The CDR3 totals 15 residues. The CDR3 is CASSVIAGTYNEQFF. DNA of the CDR3: TGTGCCAGCAGCGTGATAGCGGGGACTTACAATGAGCAGTTCTTC. The variable domain in full, completed from reference TRBV9 and TRBJ2-1, reads DSGVTQTPKHLITATGQRVTLRCSPRSGDLSVYWYQQSLDQGLQFLIQYYNGEERAKGNILERFSAQQFPDLHSELNLSSLELGDSALYFCASSVIAGTYNEQFFGPGTRLTVL.

This clone has a handful of counts. The chain is built from TRBV6-5 and TRBJ1-2; unclear D gene. CDR1 is MNHEY and CDR2 is SVGAGI in the germline V gene. This CDR3 has 12 amino acids. Deletions cut 4 bases from V and 8 bases from J, with 11 bases between. CDR3 sequence (DNA): TGTGCCAGCAGTTCACTACGTAGCGGCTACACCTTC. It specifies CASSSLRSGYTF.

This clone was picked up one time. The rearrangement uses TRBV27 and TRBJ2-5; tentatively, D is TRBD2 (6 bases). The J call may not be correct, given that the DNA end is closer to TRBJ2-7. The CDR3 sequence is 13 residues long. Germline values: CDR1 MNHEY, CDR2 SMNVEV (reference sequence). The CDR3 nucleotides read TGTGCCAGCAGTTTGTCGGGAGCCTACGAGCAGTACTTC. Translation: CASSLSGAYEQYF.

This chain joins TRBV15 and TRBJ2-1; 7 positions agree with TRBD2. CDR1 is LNHNV, CDR2 YYDKDF, per germline (reference sequence). The V segment lost 0 bases and the J segment 6 bases; nucleotides outside the gene matches: 5. This CDR3 contains 15 residues. The CDR3 loop reads CATSREIGRGNEQFF. The CDR3 DNA follows: TGTGCCACCAGCAGAGAGATAGGGAGGGGCAATGAGCAGTTCTTC.

The chain employs TRBV7-2 and TRBJ2-7; no clear D. The CDR3 is 14 residues long. V was trimmed by 3 bases and J by 4 bases, leaving 13 bases between them. Germline loops: CDR1 SGHTA, CDR2 FQGNSA. The CDR3 nucleotides read TGTGCCAGCAGCTTTTCTGGGCCTCGATACGAGCAGTACTTC. It is translated as CASSFSGPRYEQYF.